This passage covers 8 T cell receptor beta chains from one sample sequenced in a study of cytotoxic CD8 clonotypes in ibrutinib-treated CLL. Assay: immunoSEQ multiplex PCR; the TCRdb copy retains only in-frame clones and omits some. The sample has some 15,000 clones, around 61% seen once. Source: PBMCs, taken before ibrutinib treatment. Source of these receptors: a human donor with chronic lymphocytic leukemia.

The chain has TRBV4-2 and TRBJ1-2, with unresolved D. Trimming pared 0 bases from V and 2 bases from J, leaving 13 bases between. Germline V gene lookup returns CDR1 LGHNA and CDR2 YNFKEQ. The length of the CDR3 is 16 residues. This CDR3 reads CASSQDQAQLNYGYTF. The CDR3 DNA reads as TGTGCCAGCAGCCAAGATCAAGCCCAACTAAACTATGGCTACACCTTC.

The V gene is TRBV6-5, the J gene TRBJ2-6; D gene ambiguous. The CDR3 consists of 15 residues. Germline V gene data show CDR1 as MNHEY and CDR2 as SVGAGI. Trimming removed 5 bases at V and 2 bases at J, with 10 bases between. The CDR3 loop reads CASSRSQTGANVLTF. Written as DNA, the CDR3 is TGTGCCAGCAGTCGGAGTCAGACTGGGGCCAACGTCCTGACTTTC.

The table lists this clone with a few counts. The rearrangement links TRBV7-9 to TRBJ2-6; D tentatively fits TRBD1 or TRBD2 (5 bases each). The V end lost 1 base, the J end lost 0 bases, and 13 bases lay between the germline ends. CDR1 is SEHNR, CDR2 FQNEAQ, per germline (reference sequence). This CDR3 has 18 amino acids. CDR3 bases: TGTGCCAGCAGCTTAGAAGGACGAGGGACCTCTGGGGCCAACGTCCTGACTTTC. Translated: CASSLEGRGTSGANVLTF.

The chain recombines TRBV5-4 with TRBJ2-1; the match to TRBD1 covers 7 bases. CDR1 and CDR2 (germline): SGHNT, YYREEE (reference sequence). This CDR3 has 19 residues. Trimming at V came to 0 bases and at J to 10 bases, leaving 22 bases not matched to a gene. The CDR3 is CASSLARGNLAEGVNEQFF. The CDR3 nucleotides are TGTGCCAGCAGCTTGGCCAGGGGGAATTTAGCTGAGGGAGTCAACGAGCAGTTCTTC.

The V call is TRBV6-5, the J call TRBJ1-5, with no clear D. This CDR3 region has 13 residues. Germline lookup yields CDR1 MNHEY and CDR2 SVGAGI. Trimming removed 5 bases from V and 4 bases from J, with 9 bases in between. CDR3 sequence: CASSRTENQPQHF. CDR3 bases: TGTGCCAGCAGTCGGACGGAAAATCAGCCCCAGCATTTT.

CDR3: CASSSPDRGLIAYFF. In DNA form, the CDR3 reads TGTGCCAGCAGTTCGCCGGACAGGGGGCTCATAGCTTATTTCTTC. This rearrangement joins TRBV27 to TRBJ2-1; TRBD1 aligns across 11 bases. This CDR3 comprises 15 residues. Germline trimming cut 4 bases from V and 16 bases from J; bases unmatched to any gene: 15. Per the germline V gene, CDR1 is MNHEY and CDR2 is SMNVEV (reference sequence).

The chain is built from TRBV18 and TRBJ2-7; 11 positions agree with TRBD1. V gave up 0 bases and J gave up 3 bases; unmatched junction bases: 4. Looked up from germline, CDR1 is KGHSH and CDR2 is LQKENI. The CDR3 sequence is 16 residues long. DNA for the CDR3: TGTGCCAGCTCACCACCCGGGACAGGGGGACTCTACGAGCAGTACTTC. It codes for CASSPPGTGGLYEQYF.

The chain has TRBV6-6 and TRBJ2-1; TRBD2 matches 14 bases. Trimming took 2 bases from V and 11 from J; bases not matched to a gene: 8. The CDR3 totals 16 residues. Germline V CDR1 and CDR2: MNHNY, SVGAGI (reference sequence). Written as DNA, the CDR3 is TGTGCCAGCAGTTACCCCACGGGACTAGCGGGAGAAAAGCAGTTCTTC. Encoded protein: CASSYPTGLAGEKQFF.